This T cell receptor (beta chain) came from a study of technical replicates of blood from a handful of donors. Unmatched junction bases numbered 10, after V lost 4 bases and J lost 6 bases. Germline CDR1 reads SGHNT; CDR2 reads YENEEA. The CDR3 spans 15 residues. TCRdb keeps only in-frame clones here, not all; method: immunoSEQ multiplex PCR. The sample lists roughly 79,000 clones; 70% to 90% were seen once. Sequenced sample: PBMCs. This sequence joins TRBV11-3 and TRBJ2-7; TRBD2 matches 9 bases. The TCR sequence derives from a human donor in good health. Some clones in this sample may be carry-over from other donors' samples. The CDR3 region is CASSSRGGEDPEQYF. CDR3 bases: TGTGCCAGCAGCTCGCGGGGGGGCGAAGATCCCGAGCAGTACTTC.